The 11 T cell receptor beta chains below all came from one sample that was sequenced in a study of T cell repertoires in cytomegalovirus infection. For these TCRs, the target antigens are not known. TCRdb analysed the reads with MiXCR anew, one entry per CDR3 protein. This table holds some 480,000 distinct CDR3 sequences, 25% to 35% found once. Sequences were derived from cultured PBMCs, sampled from culture after CMV antigen stimulation. All receptors derive from a human donor in good health (CMV status not recorded). Some clones in this sample may be carry-over from other donors' samples.

J is TRBJ1-5 and V is TRBV27; unclear D gene. V was pared by 5 bases and J by 1 base, with 9 bases between. The CDR3 consists of 14 residues. Germline-derived CDR1 and CDR2 are MNHEY and SMNVEV (reference sequence). The CDR3 sequence is CASSDHGSNQPQHF. CDR3 sequence (DNA): TGTGCCAGCAGTGACCATGGGAGCAATCAGCCCCAGCATTTT.

This chain connects TRBV6-2 or TRBV6-3 to TRBJ2-1; 14 nucleotides match TRBD2. J was trimmed by 6 bases and V by 8 bases; bases with no gene match: 3. Germline V gives CDR1 MNHEY, CDR2 SVGEGT. The CDR3 contains 14 residues. In DNA form, the CDR3 reads TGTGCCAGCGGGACTAGCGGGAGTGTCAATGAGCAGTTCTTC. Amino acids: CASGTSGSVNEQFF.

This chain uses TRBV20-1 with TRBJ1-5; 7 bases line up with TRBD1. The CDR3 has 15 amino acids. Germline loops: CDR1 DFQATT, CDR2 SNEGSKA (reference sequence). The V segment lost 3 bases and the J segment 4 bases; nucleotides outside the gene matches: 9. The CDR3 here is CSASGPQGWNQPQHF. The CDR3 region has the DNA TGCAGTGCTAGTGGACCACAGGGGTGGAATCAGCCCCAGCATTTT.

The chain is built from TRBV7-4 and TRBJ1-2; D not resolved. Between the trimmed V and J ends, which lost 1 base and 5 bases, there was a span of 17 bases. Germline CDR1 and CDR2: SGHVT and SQSDAQ. This CDR3 spans 16 amino acids. CDR3 protein: CASSLDGLRLSYGYTF. The CDR3 bases are TGTGCCAGCAGCTTAGACGGGCTGCGGCTTAGTTATGGCTACACCTTC.

In its sample, this clonotype was seen a few times. The CDR3 DNA reads TGTGCCAGCAGTTTGCCAGGGGCCTTCGGGGATGAGCAGTTCTTC. This translates into CASSLPGAFGDEQFF. The rearrangement links TRBV27 to TRBJ2-1, with D perhaps TRBD1 (6 bases). Germline V lookup: CDR1 MNHEY, CDR2 SMNVEV (reference sequence). This CDR3 region has 15 residues. V dropped 3 bases and J dropped 8 bases, with 17 bases sitting between them.

This clonotype appeared many times. The chain has TRBV7-6 and TRBJ2-1; TRBD1 matches at 10 bases. CDR3 length equals 14 residues. Germline CDR1 SGHVS, CDR2 FNYEAQ. V lost 5 bases to trimming and J lost 5 bases; unmatched junction nucleotides: 3. The CDR3 DNA sequence: TGTGCCAGCAGCCTAGGACAGGGGGACAATGAGCAGTTCTTC. This sequence encodes CASSLGQGDNEQFF.

V is TRBV20-1 and J is TRBJ1-1; a possible D gene is TRBD1 (6 bases). CDR3 length: 15 amino acids. The germline V gene encodes CDR1 DFQATT and CDR2 SNEGSKA (reference sequence). V was pared by 3 bases and J by 1 base, with 15 bases between. The CDR3 DNA is TGCAGTGCTAGTGGGGACACCTCTCAGAACACTGAAGCTTTCTTT. Protein product: CSASGDTSQNTEAFF.

V usage is TRBV6-6 and J usage is TRBJ1-3; 11 bases map to TRBD1. CDR1 MNHNY and CDR2 SVGAGI come from the germline V gene (reference sequence). V shed 5 bases and J 0 bases; nucleotides not matched to a gene: 6. The CDR3 covers 17 residues. CDR3: CASSHPGQGDSGNTIYF. In DNA, the CDR3 is TGTGCCAGCAGTCATCCGGGACAGGGGGACTCTGGAAACACCATATATTTT.

Concerning this clonotype: One end of the junction does not line up with germline, which may come from a read error. This chain links TRBV7-6 with TRBJ2-6; 11 bases are a match to TRBD1. The CDR3 is 17 residues long. Germline values: CDR1 SGHVS, CDR2 FNYEAQ. CDR3 loop: CASRLGQGASGANVLTF. The DNA for the CDR3 is TGTGCCAGCAGATTAGGACAGGGGGCTTCTGGGGCCAACGTCCTGACTTTC. The full variable domain, in which reference TRBV7-6 and TRBJ2-6 provide the parts outside the CDR3, is GAGVSQSPRYKVTKRGQDVALRCDPISGHVSLYWYRQALGQGPEFLTYFNYEAQQDKSGLPNDRFSAERPEGSISTLTIQRTEQRDSAMYRCASRLGQGASGANVLTFGAGSRLTVL.

This chain links TRBV6-2 or TRBV6-3 with TRBJ2-7; TRBD2 aligns across 11 bases. J was trimmed by 5 bases and V by 2 bases; bases with no gene match: 5. CDR1 and CDR2 from the germline V gene are MNHEY and SVGEGT. This CDR3 spans 15 amino acids. As DNA, the CDR3 is TGTGCCAGCAGTTACACTAGCGGGAGATGGGACGAGCAGTACGTC. Its protein product is CASSYTSGRWDEQYV.

This clonotype was recorded a few times. V is TRBV28 and J is TRBJ2-5; tentative D call: TRBD2 (6 bases). Trimming left V 5 bases short and J 2 bases short, with 9 bases between. The CDR3 sequence is 13 residues long. Germline values: CDR1 MDHEN, CDR2 SYDVKM. The CDR3: CASSIAAQETQYF. In DNA form, the CDR3 reads TGTGCCAGCAGTATAGCGGCACAAGAGACCCAGTACTTC.